These T cell receptor beta chains were read from a single sample in a study of T cell responses to AZD1222 COVID-19 vaccine. Clones were read by immunoSEQ multiplex PCR, and TCRdb kept only the in-frame ones, dropping some. The sample includes 130,000 or so clones, around 90% of them seen just once. The source was peripheral blood, collected 28 days after the second AZD1222 dose. These receptors all come from an adult who received the AZD1222 COVID-19 vaccine. The CDR3 runs from the conserved cysteine through the conserved F or W. The order of the fields is J gene, clone size, V gene, CDR3 protein. Size tells how often a clone was seen (once, few, many) or the class of an expanded clone, and some rows leave it out.

j_call: TRBJ2-5
clone_size: once
v_call: TRBV3-1/TRBV3-2
cdr3_aa: CASSRSRGPQESQYF

j_call: TRBJ1-2
clone_size: .
v_call: TRBV5-4
cdr3_aa: CASSLAGQGGTGYTF

j_call: TRBJ2-5
clone_size: .
v_call: TRBV2
cdr3_aa: CASSGQGGETQYF

j_call: TRBJ2-2
clone_size: few
v_call: TRBV15
cdr3_aa: CATGEINTGELFF

j_call: TRBJ2-7
clone_size: .
v_call: TRBV15
cdr3_aa: CATSRDRGNYEQYF

j_call: TRBJ1-4
clone_size: .
v_call: TRBV7-2
cdr3_aa: CASSLSRSEKLFF

j_call: TRBJ1-4
clone_size: .
v_call: TRBV9
cdr3_aa: CASSVGSNEKLFF

j_call: TRBJ1-2
clone_size: .
v_call: TRBV5-4
cdr3_aa: CASSLESDGYTF

j_call: TRBJ2-2
clone_size: .
v_call: TRBV5-1
cdr3_aa: CASRDRENTGELFF

j_call: TRBJ1-2
clone_size: once
v_call: TRBV5-1
cdr3_aa: CASSLHRLWDGYTF

j_call: TRBJ1-1
clone_size: .
v_call: TRBV20-1
cdr3_aa: CSASPGGNTEAFF

j_call: TRBJ2-7
clone_size: .
v_call: TRBV4-3
cdr3_aa: CASSRGLAGGSSYEQYF

j_call: TRBJ1-3
clone_size: .
v_call: TRBV7-9
cdr3_aa: CASSPPAASGNTIYF

j_call: TRBJ1-3
clone_size: .
v_call: TRBV10-2
cdr3_aa: CASRPGQGNGNTIYF

j_call: TRBJ2-2
clone_size: .
v_call: TRBV6-5
cdr3_aa: CASRKTGLTGELFF

j_call: TRBJ2-5
clone_size: once
v_call: TRBV11-2
cdr3_aa: CASSPLRGQGETQYF

j_call: TRBJ1-4
clone_size: .
v_call: TRBV9
cdr3_aa: CASTNEEGATNEKLFF

j_call: TRBJ2-3
clone_size: .
v_call: TRBV4-1
cdr3_aa: CASSQDGGTDTQYF

j_call: TRBJ1-2
clone_size: .
v_call: TRBV4-3
cdr3_aa: CASSPSGQKNGYTF

j_call: TRBJ1-5
clone_size: .
v_call: TRBV7-2
cdr3_aa: CASSPGFVGGNQPQHF

j_call: TRBJ2-5
clone_size: .
v_call: TRBV7-9
cdr3_aa: CASSSRPSGETQYF

j_call: TRBJ1-6
clone_size: .
v_call: TRBV6-2/TRBV6-3
cdr3_aa: CASSYSTVTGLNSPLHF

j_call: TRBJ2-7
clone_size: few
v_call: TRBV12-3/TRBV12-4
cdr3_aa: CASSLDIRGEQYF

j_call: TRBJ2-5
clone_size: .
v_call: TRBV24-1
cdr3_aa: CATGRGIEETQYF

j_call: TRBJ2-2
clone_size: once
v_call: TRBV10-3
cdr3_aa: CAISQGGDTGELFF

j_call: TRBJ1-1
clone_size: .
v_call: TRBV12-3/TRBV12-4
cdr3_aa: CASRTDRGVRAFF

j_call: TRBJ2-1
clone_size: once
v_call: TRBV5-1
cdr3_aa: CASSFGLASYNEQFF

j_call: TRBJ1-4
clone_size: .
v_call: TRBV2
cdr3_aa: CASSGSPNEKLFF

j_call: TRBJ1-2
clone_size: once
v_call: TRBV19
cdr3_aa: CASFYIRGDYGYTF

j_call: TRBJ2-1
clone_size: .
v_call: TRBV4-3
cdr3_aa: CASSQVLVLSYNEQFF

j_call: TRBJ2-3
clone_size: .
v_call: TRBV19
cdr3_aa: CASSSASGRTDTQYF

j_call: TRBJ2-7
clone_size: .
v_call: TRBV4-3
cdr3_aa: CASSQTPRRDEQYF

j_call: TRBJ1-1
clone_size: .
v_call: TRBV19
cdr3_aa: CASSIAGGGLNTEAFF

j_call: TRBJ1-2
clone_size: .
v_call: TRBV9
cdr3_aa: CASSAPRTVPNYGYTF

j_call: TRBJ2-1
clone_size: .
v_call: TRBV4-1
cdr3_aa: CASSQGGLYEQFF

j_call: TRBJ2-7
clone_size: .
v_call: TRBV5-5
cdr3_aa: CASSWGGTDRAPEQYF

j_call: TRBJ2-5
clone_size: .
v_call: TRBV5-1
cdr3_aa: CASSRTAKETQYF

j_call: TRBJ2-1
clone_size: once
v_call: TRBV11-2
cdr3_aa: CASSLRDSNNEQFF

j_call: TRBJ1-3
clone_size: .
v_call: TRBV9
cdr3_aa: CASSARDPGRSGNTIYF

j_call: TRBJ2-1
clone_size: .
v_call: TRBV3-1/TRBV3-2
cdr3_aa: CASSQDPLDSFFYNEQFF

j_call: TRBJ2-6
clone_size: .
v_call: TRBV9
cdr3_aa: CASSVEVGAGANVLTF

j_call: TRBJ2-1
clone_size: .
v_call: TRBV7-9
cdr3_aa: CASSLAPQGGPGKQFF

j_call: TRBJ1-1
clone_size: .
v_call: TRBV9
cdr3_aa: CASSVGDRWNTEAFF

j_call: TRBJ1-5
clone_size: .
v_call: TRBV6-2/TRBV6-3
cdr3_aa: CASSSRENQPQHF

j_call: TRBJ2-2
clone_size: .
v_call: TRBV6-2/TRBV6-3
cdr3_aa: CASSYSTRGRRGNTGELFF